This T cell receptor beta chain was recorded in a study of shared clonotypes between healthy human individuals. V lost 2 bases and J lost 0, with 6 bases in between. The CDR3 covers 14 residues. The germline V gene has CDR1 SGHTA and CDR2 FQGNSA. Clones were sequenced by immunoSEQ multiplex PCR, and TCRdb holds only the in-frame ones, with some missing. In the table there are roughly 1,000,000 clones, approximately 78% of which are singletons. The TCR originated in a man aged 18 to 30 in good health. Some clones in this sample may be carry-over from other donors' samples. The V call is TRBV7-2, the J call TRBJ2-3; no clear D gene. The sequenced sample consisted of memory CD4+ T cells from PBMCs. Documented subset: CD45RA-negative fraction. This CDR3 is CASSLLHSTDTQYF. As DNA, the CDR3 is TGTGCCAGCAGCTTACTGCATAGCACAGATACGCAGTATTTT.